This T cell receptor beta chain was captured by sequencing in a study of T cells in Graves' hyperthyroidism and ophthalmopathy. Findings and caveats of the study: From stable hyperthyroidism, ophthalmopathy was separated by a 13 V-J model.

On this clonotype: Its specificity is unknown.

CDR3 size: 15 residues. V lost 6 bases to trimming and J lost 6 bases, with 17 bases between them. Germline assignment: CDR1 LNHDA and CDR2 SQIVND (reference sequence). The source material, RNA transcripts, was used to amplify TCR beta CDR3 regions. TCR CDR3 underwent first-round RT-PCR with the HTBI primer set. Each CDR3 protein is one row after TCRdb ran MiXCR on the multiplex PCR reads. The table has about 250,000 distinct CDR3 sequences, 13% to 15% seen once. The source is a woman aged 45-60 years with Graves' hyperthyroidism that later progressed to Graves' ophthalmopathy. The chain carries TRBV19 and TRBJ2-2; D possibly corresponds to TRBD2 (6 bases). What was sequenced was blood. Here the CDR3 reads CASRTSFVGAGELFF. CDR3 bases: TGTGCCAGTAGGACTAGTTTCGTGGGCGCCGGGGAGCTGTTTTTT.